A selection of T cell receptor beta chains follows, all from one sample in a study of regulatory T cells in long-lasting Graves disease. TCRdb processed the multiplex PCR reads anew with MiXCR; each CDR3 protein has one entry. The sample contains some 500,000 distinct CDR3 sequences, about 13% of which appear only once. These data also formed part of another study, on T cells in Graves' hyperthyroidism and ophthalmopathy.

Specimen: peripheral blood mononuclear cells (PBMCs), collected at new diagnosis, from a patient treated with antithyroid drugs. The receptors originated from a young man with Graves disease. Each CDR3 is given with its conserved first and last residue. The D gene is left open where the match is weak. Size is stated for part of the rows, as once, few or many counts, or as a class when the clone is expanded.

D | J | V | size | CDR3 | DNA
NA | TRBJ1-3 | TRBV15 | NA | CATSSQTFSGNTIYF | TGTGCCACCAGCAGTCAAACTTTCTCTGGAAACACCATATATTTT
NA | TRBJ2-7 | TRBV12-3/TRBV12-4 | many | CASRIGRRGLRTNGDEQYF | TGTGCCAGCAGAATAGGTCGTCGGGGCTTGCGGACAAACGGGGACGAGCAGTACTTC
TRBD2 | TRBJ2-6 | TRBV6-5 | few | CASSYGGLAGELSGANVLTF | TGTGCCAGCAGTTACGGGGGACTAGCGGGAGAGCTCTCTGGGGCCAACGTCCTGACTTTC
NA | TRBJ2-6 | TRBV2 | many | CASSEEGDGANVLTF | TGTGCCAGCAGTGAAGAGGGGGATGGGGCCAACGTCCTGACTTTC
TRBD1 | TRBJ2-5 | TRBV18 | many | CASSRQTGGQETQYF | TGTGCCAGCTCAAGGCAGACAGGGGGGCAAGAGACCCAGTACTTC
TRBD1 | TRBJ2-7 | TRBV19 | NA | CASTKEGQGVYEQYF | TGTGCCAGCACGAAAGAGGGACAGGGGGTTTACGAGCAGTACTTC
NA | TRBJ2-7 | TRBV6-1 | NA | CASQWTSARYRDEQYF | TGTGCCAGCCAATGGACCTCCGCTCGGTACAGGGACGAGCAGTACTTC
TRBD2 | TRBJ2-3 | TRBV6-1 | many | CASSLASGSGDTQYF | TGTGCCAGCAGCCTCGCTAGCGGGAGTGGCGATACGCAGTATTTT
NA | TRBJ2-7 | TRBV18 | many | CASSPRGRYEQYF | TGTGCCAGCTCACCACGGGGTAGGTACGAGCAGTACTTC
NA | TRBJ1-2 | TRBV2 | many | CASARKVRLANYGYTF | TGTGCCAGCGCAAGGAAGGTGAGGTTAGCTAACTATGGCTACACCTTC
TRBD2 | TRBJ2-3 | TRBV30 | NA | CAWSPGLAGVGDTQYF | TGTGCCTGGAGTCCGGGACTAGCGGGAGTGGGAGATACGCAGTATTTT
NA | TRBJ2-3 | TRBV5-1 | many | CASSAPQRVLTDTQYF | TGCGCCAGCAGCGCCCCGCAGCGGGTGCTCACAGATACGCAGTATTTT
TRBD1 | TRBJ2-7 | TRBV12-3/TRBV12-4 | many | CASSQGTGSIYEQYF | TGTGCCAGCAGTCAGGGGACAGGGAGTATCTACGAGCAGTACTTC
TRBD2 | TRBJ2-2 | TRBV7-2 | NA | CASSPTSGVNTGELFF | TGTGCCAGCAGCCCTACTAGCGGGGTAAACACCGGGGAGCTGTTTTTT
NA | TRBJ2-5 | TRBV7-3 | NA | CASSLSPEGGGTQYF | TGTGCCAGCAGCTTAAGCCCCGAGGGAGGCGGGACCCAGTACTTC
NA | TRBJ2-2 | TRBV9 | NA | CASSATVTGELFF | TGTGCCAGCAGCGCAACGGTCACCGGGGAGCTGTTTTTT
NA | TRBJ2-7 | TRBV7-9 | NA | CASSWDSDEQYF | TGTGCCAGCAGCTGGGACTCGGACGAGCAGTACTTC
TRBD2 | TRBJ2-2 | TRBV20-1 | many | CSARSGTSGSGWSTGELFF | TGCAGTGCTAGATCCGGGACTAGCGGGAGCGGCTGGAGTACCGGGGAGCTGTTTTTT
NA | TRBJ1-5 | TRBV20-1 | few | CSVWRTWGNQPQHF | TGCAGTGTATGGAGGACATGGGGCAATCAGCCCCAGCATTTT
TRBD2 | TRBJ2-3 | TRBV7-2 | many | CASSLQTSSTDTQYF | TGTGCCAGCAGCTTACAGACTAGCAGTACAGATACGCAGTATTTT
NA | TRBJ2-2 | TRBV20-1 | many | CSAGPGGMEAGELFF | TGCAGTGCGGGCCCCGGTGGGATGGAGGCAGGGGAGCTGTTTTTT
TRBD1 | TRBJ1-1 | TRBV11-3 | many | CASSGTGDTEAFF | TGTGCCAGCAGCGGTACAGGGGATACTGAAGCTTTCTTT
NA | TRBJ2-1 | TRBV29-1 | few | CSVEVPLALGMFF | TGCAGCGTTGAAGTTCCACTGGCCTTGGGGATGTTCTTC
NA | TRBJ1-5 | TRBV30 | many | CAWSVSGASNQPQHF | TGTGCCTGGAGTGTCTCCGGGGCCAGCAATCAGCCCCAGCATTTT
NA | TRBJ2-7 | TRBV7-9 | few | CASSEETEQYF | TGTGCCAGCAGCGAAGAAACCGAGCAGTACTTC
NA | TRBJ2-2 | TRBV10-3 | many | CAISETASNTGELFF | TGTGCCATCAGTGAGACCGCGTCGAACACCGGGGAGCTGTTTTTT
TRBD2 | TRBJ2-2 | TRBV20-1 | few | CSARDLGLAGVGGELFF | TGCAGTGCTAGAGACTTGGGACTAGCGGGAGTGGGCGGGGAGCTGTTTTTT
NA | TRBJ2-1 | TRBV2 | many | CASSDTRGNEQFF | TGTGCCAGCAGTGATACTAGAGGAAATGAGCAGTTCTTC
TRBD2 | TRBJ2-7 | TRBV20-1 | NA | CSARDEREGYEQYF | TGCAGTGCTAGAGACGAGCGGGAGGGCTACGAGCAGTACTTC
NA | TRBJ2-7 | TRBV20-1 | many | CSATETRRAEQYF | TGCAGTGCCACAGAGACTAGGAGGGCCGAGCAGTACTTC
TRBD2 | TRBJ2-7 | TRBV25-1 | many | CASTHSGRGYEQYF | TGTGCCAGCACCCATAGCGGGAGGGGGTACGAGCAGTACTTC
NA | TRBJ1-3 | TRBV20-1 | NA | CSATPRGWGGTIYF | TGCAGTGCTACCCCTAGGGGCTGGGGTGGCACCATATATTTT
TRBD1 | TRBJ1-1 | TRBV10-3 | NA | CAIRPRIRDRGRNTEAFF | TGTGCCATCAGACCTAGAATCCGGGACAGGGGAAGGAACACTGAAGCTTTCTTT
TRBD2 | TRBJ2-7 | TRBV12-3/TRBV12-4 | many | CASSLSAGEDEQYF | TGTGCCAGCAGTTTATCTGCGGGAGAGGACGAGCAGTACTTC
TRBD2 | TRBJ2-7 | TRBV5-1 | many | CASSEQIGLAGAYEQYF | TGCGCCAGCAGCGAACAAATTGGACTAGCGGGAGCTTACGAGCAGTACTTC
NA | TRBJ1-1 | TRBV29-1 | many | CSVENRAVRGAFF | TGCAGCGTTGAAAACAGGGCGGTGAGGGGAGCTTTCTTT
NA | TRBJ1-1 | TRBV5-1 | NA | CASRGADGTEAFF | TGCGCCAGCAGGGGGGCGGATGGCACTGAAGCTTTCTTT
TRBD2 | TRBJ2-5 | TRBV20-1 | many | CSARAPSGPQETQYF | TGCAGTGCCCGGGCCCCTAGCGGCCCCCAAGAGACCCAGTACTTC
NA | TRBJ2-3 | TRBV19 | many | CASSTQPDTQYF | TGTGCCAGTAGTACTCAGCCGGATACGCAGTATTTT
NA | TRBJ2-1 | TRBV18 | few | CASSPQSGQLYNEQFF | TGTGCCAGCTCACCTCAATCCGGCCAACTTTACAATGAGCAGTTCTTC
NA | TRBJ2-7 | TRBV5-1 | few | CASSYNGGGMDYEQYF | TGCGCCAGCAGCTATAACGGGGGAGGAATGGATTACGAGCAGTACTTC
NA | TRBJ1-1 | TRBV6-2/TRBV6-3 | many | CASSYSIATGRSTEAFF | TGTGCCAGCAGTTACTCGATAGCCACGGGGCGCAGCACTGAAGCTTTCTTT
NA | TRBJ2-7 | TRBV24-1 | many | CATSGTGNYEQYF | TGTGCCACCAGTGGGACGGGAAACTACGAGCAGTACTTC
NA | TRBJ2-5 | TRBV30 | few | CAWSAAAGLGETQYF | TGTGCCTGGAGTGCCGCGGCGGGTCTGGGGGAGACCCAGTACTTC